This TCR beta chain is drawn from a study of shared clonotypes between healthy human individuals. Study at large: Donors consisted of two women and a few men between 18 and 49. For every donor, three CD4 naive, three CD4 memory, two CD8 naive and one CD8 memory plates were used.

With 3 bases clipped from V and 3 bases from J, the junction kept 8 bases outside the gene matches. CDR3 length equals 16 residues. Germline V lookup: CDR1 LGHNA, CDR2 YNFKEQ. TCRdb's copy holds only in-frame clones and misses some; the assay was immunoSEQ multiplex PCR. The profile covers around 2.1 million clones, with just over 90% appearing a single time and around 1.7% taken by the ten largest. Study conclusions and caveats: Tissues were not sampled, only blood, and their repertoires likely differ.

This clone has a handful of counts. The antigen is not known. Terminally differentiated effector memory CD45RA+ cells were left out of the naive CD8 fraction, which was CD45RO-negative and positively selected for CCR7. This TCR was sampled from a man younger than 30 in good health. Some clones in this sample may be carry-over from other donors' samples. This chain connects TRBV4-2 to TRBJ1-1, with 9 positions matching TRBD1. Material for sequencing was naive CD8+ T cells from PBMCs. The CDR3 DNA reads TGTGCCAGCAGCCAGGCACAGGGGGCGGAGGACACTGAAGCTTTCTTT. Protein product: CASSQAQGAEDTEAFF.